This passage covers 27 T cell receptor beta chains from one sample sequenced in a study of spatial heterogeneity in lung cancer. TCRdb used MiXCR to reprocess the 5' RACE reads, holding one entry per CDR3 protein. The sample includes 20,000 to 30,000 distinct CDR3 sequences, approximately 6% of them seen just once. Documented time point: blood at routine non-recurrence follow-up after resection. No cell sorting; template was whole RNA from tumor, lung tissue or PBMC. Sequenced material: PBMCs, taken at follow-up. Source of these receptors: a male donor with early-stage non-small cell lung cancer.

The V and J genes are TRBV7-9 and TRBJ1-1, with a possible D match to TRBD1 (5 bases). The CDR3 loop spans 14 amino acids. Deletions cut 3 bases from V and 5 bases from J, with 13 bases between. CDR1 and CDR2 from the germline V gene are SEHNR and FQNEAQ (reference sequence). The CDR3 DNA reads as TGTGCCAGCAGCTTCGGACCCGGGGGGACTGAAGCTTTCTTT. Protein product: CASSFGPGGTEAFF.

This clonotype has just a few counts. A much more abundant neighbour one base away suggests this may be a read error. V gene TRBV27 combines with J gene TRBJ2-5, with D tentatively TRBD2 (7 bases). This CDR3 comprises 13 residues. Germline V gene sequence: CDR1 MNHEY, CDR2 SMNVEV (reference sequence). CDR3 sequence reads: CASKRAGQETPYF. As DNA, the CDR3 is TGTGCCAGCAAGAGAGCGGGACAAGAGACCCCGTACTTC.

This clonotype occurred many times. The rearrangement uses TRBV5-1 and TRBJ2-2; a possible D gene is TRBD2 (5 bases). This CDR3 spans 15 amino acids. V dropped 0 bases and J dropped 6 bases, with 12 bases sitting between them. Germline CDR1 SGHRS, CDR2 YFSETQ. In DNA form, the CDR3 reads TGCGCCAGCAGCTTGGATACGGGCGGGCCCGGGGAGCTGTTTTTT. This translates into CASSLDTGGPGELFF.

In its sample, this clonotype was seen many times. V usage is TRBV14 and J usage is TRBJ2-6; tentatively, D is TRBD2 (6 bases). Trimming removed 0 bases at V and 2 bases at J, with 17 bases between. Germline loops: CDR1 SGHDN, CDR2 FVKESK. The length of the CDR3 is 19 residues. The CDR3 region has the DNA TGTGCCAGCAGCCAAGAATCGGACGGGCGGGGTCCTGGGGCCAACGTCCTGACTTTC. Its translation is CASSQESDGRGPGANVLTF.

This clonotype showed up just a few times. The rearrangement uses TRBV27 and TRBJ2-5, with D perhaps TRBD1 (5 bases). From germline, CDR1 is MNHEY and CDR2 SMNVEV (reference sequence). Trimming left V 6 bases short and J 5 bases short, with 16 bases between. The CDR3 sequence is 14 residues long. CDR3 sequence reads: CASSSQRGFETQYF. The CDR3 DNA reads as TGTGCCAGCAGCTCCCAAAGGGGTTTCGAGACCCAGTACTTC.

This clonotype came up many times. The genes are TRBV9 and TRBJ2-5, with 9 bases fitting TRBD1. The V gene end was trimmed by 0 bases and the J gene end by 5 bases; junction bases not matched to a gene: 5. This CDR3 is built from 15 residues. The germline CDR1 and CDR2 sequences are SGDLS and YYNGEE. This CDR3 reads CASSVDGGQGETQYF. CDR3 DNA sequence: TGTGCCAGCAGCGTAGACGGCGGACAGGGGGAGACCCAGTACTTC. The full variable domain, its missing parts supplied by reference TRBV9 and TRBJ2-5, is DSGVTQTPKHLITATGQRVTLRCSPRSGDLSVYWYQQSLDQGLQFLIQYYNGEERAKGNILERFSAQQFPDLHSELNLSSLELGDSALYFCASSVDGGQGETQYFGPGTRLLVL.

This clonotype was detected ten times or more. The chain uses TRBV6-2 or TRBV6-3 and TRBJ2-3; D is unclear. Germline CDR1 and CDR2: MNHEY and SVGEGT. CDR3 size: 14 residues. Deletions cut 0 bases from V and 10 bases from J, with 14 bases between. The CDR3 sequence is CASSYSSGSFAQYF. For the CDR3, the DNA is TGTGCCAGCAGTTACTCATCCGGGTCATTCGCGCAGTATTTT.

A word on this clonotype: This may be a read error: a much more frequent sequence differs by one nucleotide. The chain is built from TRBV29-1 and TRBJ2-2; D is ambiguous. Germline V gives CDR1 SQVTM, CDR2 ANQGSEA. There are 15 residues in the CDR3. CDR3 protein: CSVRGAHANTRELFF. Here the CDR3 DNA reads TGCAGCGTTAGAGGAGCACACGCGAACACCAGGGAGCTGTTTTTT.

This clonotype was seen a few times. An end of the junction does not agree with germline; a read error may underlie this. J is TRBJ2-3 and V is TRBV5-6; D gene ambiguous. Germline-derived CDR1 and CDR2 are SGHDT and YYEEEE. This CDR3 comprises 13 residues. The CDR3 here is CVSSLSSTDTQYF. CDR3 DNA: TGTGTCAGCAGCTTGTCTAGCACAGATACGCAGTATTTT.

The chain couples TRBV12-3 or TRBV12-4 to TRBJ2-5; 9 positions match TRBD1. The CDR3 is 14 residues long. The ends lost 5 bases at V and 5 bases at J; junction bases unmatched: 6. In DNA, the CDR3 is TGTGCCAGCAGTCCACGGACAGGGGTGGAGACCCAGTACTTC. Amino acids: CASSPRTGVETQYF.

The sample holds many counts of this clonotype. The genes are TRBV20-1 and TRBJ2-1; no reliable D call. CDR1 DFQATT and CDR2 SNEGSKA come from the germline V gene (reference sequence). The V end was cut by 3 bases, the J end by 9 bases, with 9 bases between. This CDR3 has 11 residues. The CDR3 loop is CSASIGVEQFF. CDR3 coding DNA: TGCAGTGCTAGTATCGGCGTTGAGCAGTTCTTC.

This rearrangement joins TRBV4-1 to TRBJ2-1, with a tentative D call TRBD2 (7 bases). V dropped 3 bases and J dropped 7 bases, with 22 bases sitting between them. Germline V gene data show CDR1 as MGHRA and CDR2 as YSYEKL. The length of the CDR3 is 17 residues. CDR3 loop: CASSHLRGGSFRNEQFF. CDR3 sequence (DNA): TGCGCCAGCAGCCACCTCAGGGGCGGGAGTTTCCGGAATGAGCAGTTCTTC.

This clonotype came up a few times. The chain has TRBV27 and TRBJ1-1, with 8 nucleotides matching TRBD1. The CDR3 has 13 amino acids. Germline-derived CDR1 and CDR2 are MNHEY and SMNVEV (reference sequence). V lost 6 bases to trimming and J lost 5 bases; unmatched junction nucleotides: 5. The CDR3 DNA follows: TGTGCCAGCAGACCCTGGACAGGGACTGAAGCTTTCTTT. It codes for CASRPWTGTEAFF.

The chain couples TRBV7-3 to TRBJ2-7; D ambiguous. Looked up from germline, CDR1 is SGHTA and CDR2 is FQGTGA. The CDR3 consists of 13 residues. V lost 1 base and J lost 6, with 10 bases in between. CDR3 amino acids: CASSLSHTSEQYV. CDR3 bases: TGTGCCAGCAGCTTAAGTCACACCTCCGAGCAGTACGTC.

This clonotype was picked up many times. This chain links TRBV28 with TRBJ1-1; no reliable D call. Between the trimmed V and J ends, which lost 5 bases and 8 bases, there was a span of 9 bases. The CDR3 extends over 11 amino acids. From germline, CDR1 is MDHEN and CDR2 SYDVKM. The CDR3 region is CASSQATEAFF. The CDR3 bases are TGTGCCAGCAGTCAAGCGACAGAAGCTTTCTTT.

This chain connects TRBV7-2 to TRBJ2-3; D is unresolved. The CDR3 consists of 13 residues. Deletions cut 6 bases from V and 0 bases from J, with 7 bases between. Germline CDR1 and CDR2: SGHTA and FQGNSA. In DNA form, the CDR3 reads TGTGCCAGCAGAACTACTAGCACAGATACGCAGTATTTT. Translation: CASRTTSTDTQYF.

This clonotype was seen ten or more times. The CDR3 region has the DNA TGTGCCATCAGTGAGGAGGTTAGCAATCAGCCCCAGCATTTT. Translation: CAISEEVSNQPQHF. This rearrangement joins TRBV10-3 to TRBJ1-5; D not certain. CDR1 is ENHRY and CDR2 is SYGVKD in the germline V gene. The CDR3 length is 14 residues. The germline V and J ends were trimmed by 2 bases and 0 bases, with 5 bases remaining between them.

V and J are TRBV2 and TRBJ1-6; 8 nucleotides align to TRBD1. The CDR3 length is 13 residues. Trimming removed 6 bases from V and 10 bases from J; junction bases left unmatched: 5. Per the germline V gene, CDR1 is SNHLY and CDR2 is FYNNEI. Here the CDR3 reads CASRGTGNSPLHF. In DNA form, the CDR3 reads TGTGCCAGCAGGGGGACAGGAAACTCACCCCTCCACTTT. Full variable domain (outside the CDR3, taken from reference TRBV2 and TRBJ1-6): EPEVTQTPSHQVTQMGQEVILRCVPISNHLYFYWYRQILGQKVEFLVSFYNNEISEKSEIFDDQFSVERPDGSNFTLKIRSTKLEDSAMYFCASRGTGNSPLHFGNGTRLTVT.

This clonotype was seen ten or more times. The chain is built from TRBV19 and TRBJ2-7, with TRBD1 as a possible D gene (6 bases). Germline-derived CDR1 and CDR2 are LNHDA and SQIVND (reference sequence). The CDR3 runs 15 residues. Trimming removed 5 bases at V and 5 bases at J, with 19 bases between. The CDR3 nucleotides read TGTGCCAGTAGTCTCTCCGGGGCAGGGGAGCACGAGCAGTACTTC. Translation: CASSLSGAGEHEQYF.

This clonotype was counted between two and nine times. The chain carries TRBV6-2 or TRBV6-3 and TRBJ2-1, with no clear D. CDR3 length equals 13 residues. V lost 2 bases and J 4 bases, leaving 6 bases between the germline ends. Per germline, CDR1 MNHEY and CDR2 SVGEGT. The DNA of the CDR3 is TGTGCCAGCAGTTACGATAGATACAATGAGCAGTTCTTC. Translated, it gives CASSYDRYNEQFF.

This clonotype was seen at least ten times. Its ends do not fully match the called genes, so a read error is possible. The chain has TRBV29-1 and TRBJ1-2; tentative D call: TRBD1 (5 bases). Germline V gives CDR1 SQVTM, CDR2 ANQGSEA. The CDR3 extends over 13 amino acids. In DNA, the CDR3 is TGCAGCGTGGAAGCGGTCAGGGACTATGGCTACACCTTC. Translating it yields CSVEAVRDYGYTF.

About this clonotype: It may be a read error: a sequence one base away is much more abundant. The conserved phenylalanine or tryptophan is not found at the CDR3 terminus, so this likely reflects a read error. The rearrangement joins TRBV6-2 or TRBV6-3 to TRBJ1-4, with D hard to call. This CDR3 region has 13 residues. CDR1 and CDR2 from the germline V gene are MNHEY and SVGEGT. Trimming left V 6 bases short and J 0 bases short, with 5 bases between. The CDR3 sequence is CASRQSTNEKLFC. CDR3 nucleotide sequence: TGTGCCAGCAGACAGTCAACTAATGAAAAACTGTTTTGT.

This clonotype was detected ten times or more. V and J are TRBV6-6 and TRBJ2-1; D is unresolved. The CDR3 runs to 15 residues. Between the trimmed V and J ends, which lost 3 bases and 1 base, there was a span of 10 bases. CDR1 MNHNY and CDR2 SVGAGI come from the germline V gene (reference sequence). CDR3 sequence reads: CASSYDVQSYNEQFF. DNA for the CDR3: TGTGCCAGCAGTTATGATGTCCAATCCTACAATGAGCAGTTCTTC.

This clonotype has a count of ten or more. The chain recombines TRBV7-6 with TRBJ2-1; D is uncertain. Between the trimmed V and J ends, which lost 7 bases and 5 bases, there was a span of 21 bases. CDR1 SGHVS and CDR2 FNYEAQ come from the germline V gene. The CDR3 length is 16 residues. The CDR3 here is CASILGSATSNNEQFF. As DNA, the CDR3 is TGTGCCAGCATCCTGGGGTCAGCTACAAGTAACAATGAGCAGTTCTTC.

As to this clonotype: A junction boundary mismatches the germline segment, possibly from a read error. The chain uses TRBV11-2 and TRBJ2-3; D may be TRBD1 or TRBD2 (7 bases each). The CDR3 runs 16 residues. Germline V gene data show CDR1 as SGHAT and CDR2 as FQNNGV. In DNA form, the CDR3 reads TGTACCAGCAGCCCAGGGGGGGCAGGGGCTATAGATACGCAGTATTTT. The encoded protein is CTSSPGGAGAIDTQYF.

This clonotype was found many times. This chain uses TRBV4-2 with TRBJ2-1; 14 nucleotides line up with TRBD2. Germline V gives CDR1 LGHNA, CDR2 YNFKEQ. This CDR3 region has 17 residues. The V segment lost 4 bases and the J segment 9 bases; nucleotides outside the gene matches: 11. The CDR3 protein is CASSPGTSGSLSREQFF. The CDR3 bases are TGTGCCAGCAGCCCCGGGACTAGCGGGAGTCTCTCCCGTGAGCAGTTCTTC.

In this sample, this clonotype turned up many times. V usage is TRBV10-3 and J usage is TRBJ2-1; 11 bases line up with TRBD2. This CDR3 comprises 15 residues. V shed 0 bases and J 5 bases; nucleotides not matched to a gene: 0. The germline gives CDR1 ENHRY, CDR2 SYGVKD. In DNA form, the CDR3 reads TGTGCCATCAGTGAGTCGGGACTAGCGGACAATGAGCAGTTCTTC. This encodes CAISESGLADNEQFF.